The T cell receptor (beta chain) described here comes from a study of T cells after yellow fever vaccination. Study context: Low-cell-number fractions underwent preparation using SMART-Seq v4 Ultra Low Input.

They built TCR cDNA with 5'RACE template switching, a step that put in a universal primer site and UMIs. MiXCR, run by TCRdb on the 5' RACE reads, gives a single entry per CDR3 protein. The repertoire has 300,000 to 400,000 distinct CDR3 sequences, more than 8.5% of them found once; the top ten carry more than 15%. This clonotype was picked up a small number of times. The antigen remains unidentified. The study, taken as a whole, reports: Highly abundant clonotypes carried over from the bulk population could end up in FACS-sorted repertoires as contaminants. Researchers report a weaker secondary response that nonetheless peaked faster, day 5 versus 15.

Germline CDR1 reads SGHTA; CDR2 reads FQGNSA. Trimming shortened V by 1 base and J by 0 bases, and 10 bases separated the two germline ends. The CDR3 is 15 amino acids. Sample: PBMCs, taken on the day of the first yellow fever vaccination. The chain recombines TRBV7-2 with TRBJ2-7, with D possibly called TRBD1 or TRBD2 (5 bases each). This sequence originates from a man aged 18 to 35 who received the YFV17D yellow fever vaccine. The DNA for the CDR3 is TGTGCCAGCAGCTTAGACCCGGGGCTCTCCTACGAGCAGTACTTC. Translating it yields CASSLDPGLSYEQYF.